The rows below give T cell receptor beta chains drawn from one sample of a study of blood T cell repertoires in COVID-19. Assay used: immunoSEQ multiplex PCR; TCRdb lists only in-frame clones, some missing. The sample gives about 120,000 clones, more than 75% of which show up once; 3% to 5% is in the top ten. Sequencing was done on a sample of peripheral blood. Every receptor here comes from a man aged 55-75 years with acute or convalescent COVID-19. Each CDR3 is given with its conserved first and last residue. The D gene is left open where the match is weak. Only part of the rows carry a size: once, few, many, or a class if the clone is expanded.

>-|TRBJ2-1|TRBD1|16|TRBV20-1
TGCAGTGCTAGTTCTCGGACAGGGGGGACCTACAATGAGCAGTTCTTC
CSASSRTGGTYNEQFF
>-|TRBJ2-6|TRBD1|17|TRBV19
TGTGCCAGTACCAAGACAGGGGGAAGTCCTGGGGCCAACGTCCTGACTTTC
CASTKTGGSPGANVLTF
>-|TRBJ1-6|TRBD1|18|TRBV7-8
TGTGCCAGCAGCTTGGTGGGACAGGAGAGCTCCTATAATTCACCCCTCCACTTT
CASSLVGQESSYNSPLHF
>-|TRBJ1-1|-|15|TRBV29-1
TGCAGCGCCCTAGGGGCTAGGGTGATGAACACTGAAGCTTTCTTT
CSALGARVMNTEAFF
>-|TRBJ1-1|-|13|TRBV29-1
TGCAGCGTCTACCGGGACAACGGGCCTGAAGCTTTCTTT
CSVYRDNGPEAFF
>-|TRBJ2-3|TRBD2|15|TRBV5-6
TGTGCCAGCAGCTTGTATGCGGGAGCACAGGATACGCAGTATTTT
CASSLYAGAQDTQYF
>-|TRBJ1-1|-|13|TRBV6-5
TGTGCCAGCAGCCTAGGCCCCTGGACTGAAGCTTTCTTT
CASSLGPWTEAFF
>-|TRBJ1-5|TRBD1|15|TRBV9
TGTGCCAGCAGCCCCGGGACAGGGGGCACCCAGCCCCAGCATTTT
CASSPGTGGTQPQHF
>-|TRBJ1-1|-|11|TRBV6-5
TGTGCCAGCAGTTACCGGGAAGAAGCTTTCTTT
CASSYREEAFF
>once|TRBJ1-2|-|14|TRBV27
TGTGCCAGCAGTGTGACGGGGTGGGTTTATGGCTACACCTTC
CASSVTGWVYGYTF
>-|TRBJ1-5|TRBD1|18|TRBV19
TGTGCCAGTAGTATAGCGGGGACAGGGGATCGTTGGGATCAGCCCCAGCATTTT
CASSIAGTGDRWDQPQHF
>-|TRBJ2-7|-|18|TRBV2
TGTGCCAGCAGTGAAGGGACTCACCGCGGGCCCTTCTCCTACGAGCAGTACTTC
CASSEGTHRGPFSYEQYF
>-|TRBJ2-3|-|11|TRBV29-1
TGCAGCGTTGATTTAACGGGTACACAGTATTTT
CSVDLTGTQYF
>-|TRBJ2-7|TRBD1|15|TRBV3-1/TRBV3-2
TGTGCCAGCAGCCTAACCGGACAGGGTCCCTACGAGCAGTACTTC
CASSLTGQGPYEQYF
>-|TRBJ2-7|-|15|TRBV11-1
TGTGCCAGCAGCTTAGAAGACGGGACTTTCTACGAGCAGTACTTC
CASSLEDGTFYEQYF